This T cell receptor (beta chain) came from a study of shared clonotypes between healthy human individuals. Points from the study as a whole: Between a few donors, naive CD4 clonotypes were shared at a level of about 5%.

Turning to this clone: The target antigen is unknown.

Every one of the donors was a Caucasian adult that lived in Nashville, Tennessee. Clones were read by immunoSEQ multiplex PCR, and TCRdb kept only the in-frame ones, dropping some. The sample lists nearly 750,000 clones; roughly 72% were seen once. Sample: memory CD4+ T cells sorted from blood. Documented subset: CD45RA-negative fraction. The sequence was collected from a woman in her thirties in good health.

The CDR3 DNA follows: TGTGCCAGCAGCTCCGCTGGGTCCGTCTATGGCTACACCTTC. It encodes CASSSAGSVYGYTF. J is TRBJ1-2 and V is TRBV5-4; no firm D call. The V end lost 3 bases, the J end lost 4 bases, and 13 bases lay between the germline ends. In germline, CDR1 is SGHNT, CDR2 YYREEE (reference sequence). The CDR3 spans 14 residues.